What follows describes a single TCR beta chain. The target antigen is unknown. This entry belongs to a study of T-cell memory formation after mild COVID-19. Turning to the study itself: TCR clusters were mostly confined to one donor each.

Study-level findings and limits: CD4/CD8 balance characterized clones contracting day 15 to 85, and CD4+ skew characterized later expanders.

Via MiXCR, TCRdb re-called the 5' RACE reads, giving one row per CDR3 protein. Here the sample spans 400,000 to 500,000 distinct CDR3 sequences, 20% being singletons. Germline loops: CDR1 LNHDA, CDR2 SQIVND (reference sequence). The CDR3 consists of 14 residues. V was pared by 3 bases and J by 3 bases, with 12 bases between. Material: PBMCs or a T cell subset sorted from them (not recorded which). The sequence came from an adult woman who had mild COVID-19 (a few samples of this study predate the infection). Cell type and time point are not known. V gene TRBV19 combines with J gene TRBJ2-7; tentatively, D is TRBD1 (7 bases). CDR3 protein: CASSIAGQSYEQYF. The CDR3 DNA sequence: TGTGCCAGTAGTATCGCGGGACAGAGCTACGAGCAGTACTTC.